Reported below is one T cell receptor (beta chain). No antigen is known for it. Profiled with immunoSEQ multiplex PCR; TCRdb holds only in-frame clones, not every one. Of about 88,000 clones in the sample, around 90% are singletons; the top ten hold about 3.9%. Germline values: CDR1 SGHNT, CDR2 YENEEA. V gave up 2 bases and J gave up 2 bases, with 8 bases separating them. CDR3 length equals 14 residues. This entry is derived from a study of T cell responses to AZD1222 COVID-19 vaccine. Study as a whole: The analysis combined second doses at about 4 or about 12 weeks.

Study results and limitations: Recipients of two AZD1222 doses showed rising Spike-specific TCR breadth and depth. Mostly white British, mostly female donors; authors suggested clonal diversity may be underestimated. Among spike-specific TCRs, nearly half reportedly target unmutated variant regions.

Sequenced here: peripheral blood, sampled on day 0 of AZD1222 vaccination. The clonotype was recovered from an adult in good health. This chain joins TRBV11-3 and TRBJ2-3; no clear D. The CDR3 DNA sequence: TGTGCCAGCAGCTTAAACAGCCTCACAGATACGCAGTATTTT. Its protein product is CASSLNSLTDTQYF.